These 5 T cell receptor beta chains were all obtained from the same sample, sequenced in a study of breast tumors, draining lymph nodes, adjacent tissues. The lymph nodes were axillary draining lymph nodes from breast cancer patients. Using its own MiXCR run on the multiplex PCR reads, TCRdb lists one record per CDR3 protein. The sample records over 150,000 distinct CDR3 sequences, 30% to 35% being singletons. Specimen: axillary lymph node tissue. These receptors were collected from a female donor with breast cancer. Some clones in this sample may be carry-over from other donors' samples.

The table lists this clonotype with a few counts. The rearrangement links TRBV5-4 to TRBJ2-7; the match to TRBD2 covers 10 bases. Looked up from germline, CDR1 is SGHNT and CDR2 is YYREEE (reference sequence). With V trimmed by 4 bases and J by 0 bases, 16 bases remained unmatched. The CDR3 runs to 19 residues. The CDR3 nucleotides are TGTGCCAGCAGCGGTTCGAGGTCGGGTAGCGGGAGGTACTCCTACGAGCAGTACTTC. Protein sequence: CASSGSRSGSGRYSYEQYF.

The rearrangement joins TRBV19 to TRBJ1-4; D gene ambiguous. The end of the DNA is better explained by TRBJ1-1, so the J call may be wrong. This CDR3 is built from 15 residues. The germline V gene encodes CDR1 LNHDA and CDR2 SQIVND (reference sequence). CDR3 sequence (DNA): TGTGCCAGTAGTATAGGTAGGGCGGGAGACACTGAAGCTTTCTTT. Encoded protein: CASSIGRAGDTEAFF.

In the case of this clonotype: A much bigger clone sits one base away, suggesting this may be a read error. The rearrangement links TRBV7-9 to TRBJ1-2; D not certain. This CDR3 has 15 residues. Germline lookup yields CDR1 SEHNR and CDR2 FQNEAQ (reference sequence). CDR3 DNA: TGTGCCAGCAGCTTAGCGTCCGGAGCTAACTATGGCTACCCCTTC. Protein sequence: CASSLASGANYGYPF.

This clonotype was picked up a small number of times. The chain uses TRBV6-5 and TRBJ1-2; TRBD1 agrees at 9 bases. The CDR3 is 16 amino acids. The germline gives CDR1 MNHEY, CDR2 SVGAGI. V trimming: 2 bases; J trimming: 6 bases; junction bases outside the gene matches: 10. CDR3: CASSYQETGGRDGYTF. The DNA for the CDR3 is TGTGCCAGCAGTTACCAAGAGACAGGGGGAAGAGATGGCTACACCTTC.

As concerns this clonotype: A much larger clone lies a single base off, so this may be a read error. The chain employs TRBV19 and TRBJ1-4, with TRBD1 as a possible D gene (5 bases). This CDR3 contains 18 residues. Germline CDR1 LNHDA, CDR2 SQIVND (reference sequence). The CDR3 coding sequence is TGTGCCAGTAGCTTTTATGACCCAATGTGGACAACTAATGGAAAACTGTTTTTT. Its translation is CASSFYDPMWTTNGKLFF.